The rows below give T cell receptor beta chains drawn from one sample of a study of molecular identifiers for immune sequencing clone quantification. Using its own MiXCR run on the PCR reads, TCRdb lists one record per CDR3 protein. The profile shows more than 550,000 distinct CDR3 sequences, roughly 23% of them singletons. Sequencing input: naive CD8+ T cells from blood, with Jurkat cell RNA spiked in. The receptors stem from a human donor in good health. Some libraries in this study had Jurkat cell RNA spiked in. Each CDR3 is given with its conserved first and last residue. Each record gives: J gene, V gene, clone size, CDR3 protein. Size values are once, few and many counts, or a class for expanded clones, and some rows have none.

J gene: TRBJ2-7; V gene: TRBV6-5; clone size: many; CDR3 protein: CASSSGLGYEQYF
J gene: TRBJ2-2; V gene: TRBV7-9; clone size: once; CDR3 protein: CASSHGTGYTGELFF
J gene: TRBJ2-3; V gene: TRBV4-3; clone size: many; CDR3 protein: CASSQDRDKSTDTQYF
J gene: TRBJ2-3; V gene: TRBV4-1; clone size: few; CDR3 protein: CASSQDRTGGGGTDTQYF
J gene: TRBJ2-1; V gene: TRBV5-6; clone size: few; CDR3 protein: CASSLRALGRGGEQFF
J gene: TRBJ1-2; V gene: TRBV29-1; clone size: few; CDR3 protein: CSVSGDGPKGYTF
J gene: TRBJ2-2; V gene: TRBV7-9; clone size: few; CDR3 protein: CASRINGAPGELFF
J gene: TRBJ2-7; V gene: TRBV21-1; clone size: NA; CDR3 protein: CASSKVSRTGGYEQYF
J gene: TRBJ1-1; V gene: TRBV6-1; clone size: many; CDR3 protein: CASSEFFEAFF
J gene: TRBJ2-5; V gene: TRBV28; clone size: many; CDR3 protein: CASHTGLDIGYQETQYF
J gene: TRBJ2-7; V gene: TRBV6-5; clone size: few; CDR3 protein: CASSYLAGAGEQYF
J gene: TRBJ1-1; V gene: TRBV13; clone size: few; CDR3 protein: CASSLGQDRVNLNTEAFF
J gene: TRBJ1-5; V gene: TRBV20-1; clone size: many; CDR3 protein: CSARDLSGGRLINQPQHF
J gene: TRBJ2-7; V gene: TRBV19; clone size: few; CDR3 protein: CASRSGTGDYEQYF
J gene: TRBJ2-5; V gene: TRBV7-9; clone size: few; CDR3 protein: CASRRDYQETQYF
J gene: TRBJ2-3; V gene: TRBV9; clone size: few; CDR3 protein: CASSVAKAGESTDTQYF
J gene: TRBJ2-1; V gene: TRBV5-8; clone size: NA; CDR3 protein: CASSLEGTNYNEQFF
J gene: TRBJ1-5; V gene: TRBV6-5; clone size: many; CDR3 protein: CASSHGPQGGQPQHF
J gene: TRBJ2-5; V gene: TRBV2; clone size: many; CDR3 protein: CASSERTGRLKTQYF